These T cell receptor beta chains were read from a single sample in a study of blood T cell repertoires in COVID-19. The table came from immunoSEQ multiplex PCR; TCRdb's copy has only in-frame clones and leaves some out. The profile shows more than 150,000 clones, just under 90% of them singletons. Sequencing was carried out using peripheral blood. All receptors come from a woman aged 18-29 years who had recovered from COVID-19. The CDR3 runs from the conserved cysteine through the conserved F or W. The D gene is left open where the match is weak. Only some rows state a clone size, as once, few, many or a class for expanded clones.

V: TRBV18; D: TRBD1; size: .; J: TRBJ1-5; CDR3: CASSPGTVEDQPQHF; DNA: TGTGCCAGCTCACCTGGGACAGTGGAGGATCAGCCCCAGCATTTT
V: TRBV19; D: .; size: .; J: TRBJ2-1; CDR3: CASSIETVGEQFF; DNA: TGTGCCAGTAGTATAGAGACAGTGGGTGAGCAGTTCTTC
V: TRBV4-3; D: TRBD2; size: once; J: TRBJ2-2; CDR3: CASSPAPGGGGRGELFF; DNA: TGCGCCAGCAGCCCCGCTCCGGGCGGGGGGGGGAGAGGGGAGCTGTTTTTT
V: TRBV25-1; D: .; size: .; J: TRBJ2-3; CDR3: CASGGSTDTQYF; DNA: TGTGCCAGCGGGGGGAGCACAGATACGCAGTATTTT
V: TRBV5-5; D: TRBD1; size: few; J: TRBJ1-4; CDR3: CASSLSRTGSYEKLFF; DNA: TGTGCCAGCAGCTTGTCCCGGACAGGGTCGTATGAAAAACTGTTTTTT
V: TRBV24-1; D: TRBD1; size: .; J: TRBJ2-6; CDR3: CATSDRPGTGISGANVLTF; DNA: TGTGCCACCAGTGACCGGCCCGGGACAGGAATCTCTGGGGCCAACGTCCTGACTTTC
V: TRBV11-2; D: .; size: .; J: TRBJ2-2; CDR3: CASSLGYGGPDAGELFF; DNA: TGTGCCAGCAGCTTAGGATACGGGGGGCCAGATGCCGGGGAGCTGTTTTTT
V: TRBV3-1/TRBV3-2; D: TRBD1; size: few; J: TRBJ1-1; CDR3: CASTNRDRTMNTEAFF; DNA: TGTGCCAGCACAAACCGGGACAGGACCATGAACACTGAAGCTTTCTTT
V: TRBV7-3; D: .; size: .; J: TRBJ2-1; CDR3: CASSLSLREVENEQFF; DNA: TGTGCCAGCAGCTTATCTTTGAGGGAAGTTGAGAATGAGCAGTTCTTC
V: TRBV6-1; D: .; size: .; J: TRBJ1-5; CDR3: CASSDGPEEQPQHF; DNA: TGTGCCAGCAGTGACGGTCCGGAGGAACAGCCCCAGCATTTT
V: TRBV5-4; D: .; size: .; J: TRBJ1-1; CDR3: CASSSKQVPNTEAFF; DNA: TGTGCCAGCAGCTCGAAACAGGTGCCGAACACTGAAGCTTTCTTT
V: TRBV4-3; D: .; size: .; J: TRBJ2-2; CDR3: CASSQQPAGNGELFF; DNA: TGCGCCAGCAGCCAACAACCGGCAGGGAACGGGGAGCTGTTTTTT
V: TRBV7-7; D: .; size: .; J: TRBJ2-1; CDR3: CASSPSASSYNEQFF; DNA: TGTGCCAGCAGCCCCAGCGCGAGCTCCTACAATGAGCAGTTCTTC
V: TRBV5-1; D: .; size: .; J: TRBJ2-2; CDR3: CASSLIAANTGELFF; DNA: TGCGCCAGCAGCTTAATAGCTGCGAACACCGGGGAGCTGTTTTTT
V: TRBV5-4; D: TRBD2; size: once; J: TRBJ2-1; CDR3: CASSRGGGRSGNEQFF; DNA: TGTGCCAGCAGCCGAGGCGGGGGGAGATCTGGCAATGAGCAGTTCTTC
V: TRBV24-1; D: .; size: once; J: TRBJ1-4; CDR3: CATRRGEKLFF; DNA: TGTGCCACCAGAAGGGGGGAAAAACTGTTTTTT
V: TRBV7-8; D: TRBD1; size: .; J: TRBJ2-3; CDR3: CASSPRSGQGTLKTDTQYF; DNA: TGTGCCAGCAGCCCCCGGTCCGGACAGGGGACACTCAAAACAGATACGCAGTATTTT
V: TRBV10-2; D: .; size: .; J: TRBJ1-2; CDR3: CASSDWGQRSNYGYTF; DNA: TGCGCCAGCAGTGACTGGGGGCAGAGATCTAACTATGGCTACACCTTC
V: TRBV2; D: TRBD1; size: .; J: TRBJ1-1; CDR3: CASTRDRTNTEAFF; DNA: TGTGCCAGCACTAGGGACAGAACGAACACTGAAGCTTTCTTT
V: TRBV9; D: TRBD1; size: .; J: TRBJ2-1; CDR3: CASNYQGAEQFF; DNA: TGTGCCAGCAACTACCAGGGGGCTGAGCAGTTCTTC
V: TRBV19; D: TRBD1; size: .; J: TRBJ1-5; CDR3: CASRAGQGYYEPQHF; DNA: TGTGCCAGTAGGGCGGGACAGGGGTATTACGAGCCCCAGCATTTT
V: TRBV18; D: .; size: .; J: TRBJ2-7; CDR3: CASSPYTGSESYEQYF; DNA: TGTGCCAGCTCACCGTACACGGGTAGTGAGTCCTACGAGCAGTACTTC
V: TRBV7-3; D: TRBD1; size: few; J: TRBJ1-1; CDR3: CASSLDRGSEAFF; DNA: TGTGCCAGCAGCTTGGACAGGGGATCTGAAGCTTTCTTT
V: TRBV12-2; D: .; size: few; J: TRBJ1-2; CDR3: CASRLLCLPRGWYGYTF; DNA: TGTGCAAGTCGCTTACTTTGTTTGCCCCGGGGGTGGTATGGCTACACCTTC
V: TRBV7-3; D: .; size: .; J: TRBJ2-1; CDR3: CASSFGREFYNEQFF; DNA: TGTGCCAGCAGCTTTGGACGGGAGTTTTACAATGAGCAGTTCTTC
V: TRBV2; D: TRBD1; size: .; J: TRBJ1-6; CDR3: CASSSGTGDYSPLHF; DNA: TGTGCCAGCAGTTCCGGGACAGGGGATTATTCACCCCTCCACTTT
V: TRBV14; D: TRBD1; size: once; J: TRBJ2-1; CDR3: CASSPGDRGRRAYNEQFF; DNA: TGTGCCAGCAGCCCGGGGGACAGGGGGCGACGTGCCTACAATGAGCAGTTCTTC
V: TRBV24-1; D: .; size: .; J: TRBJ2-3; CDR3: CATSDLGGNGRGTDTQYF; DNA: TGTGCCACCAGTGATTTGGGGGGTAACGGGAGAGGCACAGATACGCAGTATTTT
V: TRBV19; D: .; size: .; J: TRBJ1-1; CDR3: CASREGNTEAFF; DNA: TGTGCCAGTAGGGAGGGTAACACTGAAGCTTTCTTT
V: TRBV5-6; D: .; size: .; J: TRBJ2-2; CDR3: CASSLGSGELFF; DNA: TGTGCCAGCAGCTTGGGGAGCGGGGAGCTGTTTTTT
V: TRBV6-1; D: TRBD1; size: .; J: TRBJ1-3; CDR3: CASSEKQGAVGNTIYF; DNA: TGTGCCAGCAGTGAAAAACAGGGGGCAGTGGGAAACACCATATATTTT
V: TRBV5-4; D: .; size: .; J: TRBJ2-3; CDR3: CASSLTGSGTDTQYF; DNA: TGTGCCAGCAGTCTGACTGGAAGTGGCACAGATACGCAGTATTTT
V: TRBV29-1; D: .; size: .; J: TRBJ2-5; CDR3: CTTAHSHQETQYF; DNA: TGCACCACCGCCCACAGCCACCAAGAGACCCAGTACTTC
V: TRBV9; D: .; size: .; J: TRBJ2-7; CDR3: CASSRVAGYEQYF; DNA: TGTGCCAGCAGCCGAGTCGCGGGCTACGAGCAGTACTTC
V: TRBV5-4; D: TRBD2; size: .; J: TRBJ2-3; CDR3: CASSQSSGGDTQYF; DNA: TGTGCCAGCAGCCAATCATCCGGGGGGGATACGCAGTATTTT
V: TRBV19; D: .; size: .; J: TRBJ1-5; CDR3: CASSMRYSNQPQHF; DNA: TGTGCCAGTAGTATGAGGTATAGCAATCAGCCCCAGCATTTT
V: TRBV10-3; D: .; size: .; J: TRBJ2-1; CDR3: CAISEGAVLSSYNEQFF; DNA: TGTGCCATCAGTGAAGGGGCAGTCCTAAGCTCCTACAATGAGCAGTTCTTC
V: TRBV27; D: .; size: .; J: TRBJ2-2; CDR3: CASSLSPGKNTGELFF; DNA: TGTGCCAGCAGTTTATCCCCCGGGAAGAACACCGGGGAGCTGTTTTTT
V: TRBV5-1; D: TRBD1; size: .; J: TRBJ2-4; CDR3: CASSLSLSGQQNIQYF; DNA: TGCGCCAGCAGCTTGAGTTTATCGGGACAGCAAAACATTCAGTACTTC
V: TRBV11-2; D: .; size: .; J: TRBJ1-4; CDR3: CASSLNRVGEKLFF; DNA: TGTGCCAGCAGCTTAAACAGGGTTGGGGAAAAACTGTTTTTT
V: TRBV5-4; D: .; size: .; J: TRBJ1-6; CDR3: CASSLGSSYNSPLHF; DNA: TGTGCCAGCAGCTTGGGGAGCTCCTATAATTCACCCCTCCACTTT
V: TRBV9; D: TRBD2; size: .; J: TRBJ2-5; CDR3: CASRPAGEQETQYF; DNA: TGTGCCAGCAGACCAGCGGGGGAGCAAGAGACCCAGTACTTC
V: TRBV5-1; D: TRBD1; size: .; J: TRBJ1-2; CDR3: CASSPPTGSGYTF; DNA: TGCGCCAGCAGCCCACCGACAGGGAGCGGCTACACCTTC
V: TRBV9; D: TRBD1; size: .; J: TRBJ1-3; CDR3: CASSVGDRVSGNTIYF; DNA: TGTGCCAGCAGCGTAGGCGACAGGGTGTCTGGAAACACCATATATTTT
V: TRBV2; D: .; size: once; J: TRBJ1-2; CDR3: CASDQGPEDGYTF; DNA: TGTGCCAGCGACCAGGGGCCGGAGGATGGCTACACCTTC
V: TRBV6-5; D: .; size: .; J: TRBJ1-6; CDR3: CASAGQMDSPLHF; DNA: TGTGCCAGCGCTGGACAGATGGATTCACCCCTCCACTTT